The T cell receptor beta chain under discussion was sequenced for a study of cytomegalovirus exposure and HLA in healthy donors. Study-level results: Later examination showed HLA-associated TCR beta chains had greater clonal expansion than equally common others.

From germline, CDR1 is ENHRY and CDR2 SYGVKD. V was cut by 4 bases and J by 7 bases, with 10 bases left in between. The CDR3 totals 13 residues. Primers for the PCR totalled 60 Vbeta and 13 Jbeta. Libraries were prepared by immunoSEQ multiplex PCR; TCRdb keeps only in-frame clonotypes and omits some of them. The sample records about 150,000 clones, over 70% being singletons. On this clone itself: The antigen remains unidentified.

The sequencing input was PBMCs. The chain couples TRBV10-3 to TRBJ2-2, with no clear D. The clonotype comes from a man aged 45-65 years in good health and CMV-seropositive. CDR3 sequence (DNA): TGTGCCATCAGTGTGGAGTTGCACGGGGAGCTGTTTTTT. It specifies CAISVELHGELFF.